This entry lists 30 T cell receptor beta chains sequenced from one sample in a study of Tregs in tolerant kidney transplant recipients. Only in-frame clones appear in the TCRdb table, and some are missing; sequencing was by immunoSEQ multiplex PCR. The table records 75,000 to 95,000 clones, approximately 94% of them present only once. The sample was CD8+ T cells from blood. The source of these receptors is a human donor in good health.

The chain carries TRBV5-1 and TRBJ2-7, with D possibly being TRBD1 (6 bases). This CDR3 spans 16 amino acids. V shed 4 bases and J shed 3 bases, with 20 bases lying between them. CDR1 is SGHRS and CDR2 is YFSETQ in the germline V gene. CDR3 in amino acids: CASSPPHRVGDYEQYF. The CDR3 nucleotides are TGCGCCAGCAGCCCGCCCCACAGGGTAGGGGACTACGAGCAGTACTTC.

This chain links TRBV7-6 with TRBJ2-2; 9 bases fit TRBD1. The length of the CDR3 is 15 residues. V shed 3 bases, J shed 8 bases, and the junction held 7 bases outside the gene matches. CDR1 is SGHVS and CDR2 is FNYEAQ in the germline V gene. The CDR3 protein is CASSFPQGARGELFF. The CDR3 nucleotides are TGTGCCAGCAGCTTTCCACAGGGGGCCAGGGGGGAGCTGTTTTTT.

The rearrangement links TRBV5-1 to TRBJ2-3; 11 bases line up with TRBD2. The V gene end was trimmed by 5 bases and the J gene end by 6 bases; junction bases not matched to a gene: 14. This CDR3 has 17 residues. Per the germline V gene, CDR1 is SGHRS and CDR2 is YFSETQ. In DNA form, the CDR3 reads TGCGCCAGCAGTCCAATTCTAGCGGGGGGTCCCATGGATACGCAGTATTTT. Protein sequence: CASSPILAGGPMDTQYF.

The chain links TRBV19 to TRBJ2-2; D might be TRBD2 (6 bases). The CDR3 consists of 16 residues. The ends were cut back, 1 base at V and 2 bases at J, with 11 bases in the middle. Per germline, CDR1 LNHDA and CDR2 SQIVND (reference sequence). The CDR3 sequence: CASSIGRDLNTGELFF. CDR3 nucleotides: TGTGCCAGTAGTATAGGGCGGGATTTAAACACCGGGGAGCTGTTTTTT.

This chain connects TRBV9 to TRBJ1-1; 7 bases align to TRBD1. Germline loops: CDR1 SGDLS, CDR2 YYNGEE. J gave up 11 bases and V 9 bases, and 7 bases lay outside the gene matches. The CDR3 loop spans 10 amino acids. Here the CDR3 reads CATEPRGAFF. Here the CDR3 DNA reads TGTGCCACCGAACCCAGGGGGGCTTTCTTT.

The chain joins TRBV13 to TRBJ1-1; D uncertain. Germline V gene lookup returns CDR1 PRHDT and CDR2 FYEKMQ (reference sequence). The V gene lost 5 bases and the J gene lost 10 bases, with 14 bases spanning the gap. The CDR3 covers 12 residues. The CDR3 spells CASSPQPEGAFF. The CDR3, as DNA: TGTGCCAGCAGCCCCCAGCCGGAAGGAGCTTTCTTT.

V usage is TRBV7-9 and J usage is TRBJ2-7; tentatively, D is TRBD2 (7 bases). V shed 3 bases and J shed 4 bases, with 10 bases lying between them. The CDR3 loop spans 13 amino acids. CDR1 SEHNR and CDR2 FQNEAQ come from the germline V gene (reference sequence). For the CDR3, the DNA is TGTGCCAGCAGCTTTGGGGGGGCATACGAGCAGTACTTC. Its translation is CASSFGGAYEQYF.

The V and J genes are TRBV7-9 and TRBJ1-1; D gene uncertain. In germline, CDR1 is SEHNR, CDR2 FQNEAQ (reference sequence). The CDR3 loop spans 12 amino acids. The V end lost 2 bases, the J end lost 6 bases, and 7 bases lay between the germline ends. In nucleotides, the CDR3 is TGTGCCAGCAGCTTATTAAAGGCTGAAGCTTTCTTT. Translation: CASSLLKAEAFF.

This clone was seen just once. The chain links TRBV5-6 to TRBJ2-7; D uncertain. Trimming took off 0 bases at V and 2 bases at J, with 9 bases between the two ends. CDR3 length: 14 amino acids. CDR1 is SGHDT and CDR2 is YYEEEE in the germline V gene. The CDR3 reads CASSLGSSTYEQYF. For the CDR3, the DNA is TGTGCCAGCAGCTTGGGCTCCAGCACCTACGAGCAGTACTTC.

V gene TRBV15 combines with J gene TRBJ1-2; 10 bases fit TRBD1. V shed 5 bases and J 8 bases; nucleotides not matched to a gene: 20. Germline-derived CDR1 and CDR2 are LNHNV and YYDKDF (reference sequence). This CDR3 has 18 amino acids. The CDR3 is CATSGGRDRGGMLMGYTF. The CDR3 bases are TGTGCCACCAGCGGAGGGCGGGACAGGGGTGGAATGCTTATGGGCTACACCTTC.

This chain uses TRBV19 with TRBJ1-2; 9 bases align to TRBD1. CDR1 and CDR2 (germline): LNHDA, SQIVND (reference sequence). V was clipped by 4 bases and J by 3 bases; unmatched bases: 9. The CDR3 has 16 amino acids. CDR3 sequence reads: CASSTGGTGIHYGYTF. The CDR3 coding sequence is TGTGCCAGTAGTACCGGAGGGACAGGGATACACTATGGCTACACCTTC.

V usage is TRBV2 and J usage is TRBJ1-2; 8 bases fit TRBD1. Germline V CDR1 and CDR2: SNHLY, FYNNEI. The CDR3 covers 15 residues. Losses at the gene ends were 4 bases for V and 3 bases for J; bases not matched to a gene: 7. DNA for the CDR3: TGTGCCAGCAGTGCTTGGACAGGGCCGGACTATGGCTACACCTTC. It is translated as CASSAWTGPDYGYTF.

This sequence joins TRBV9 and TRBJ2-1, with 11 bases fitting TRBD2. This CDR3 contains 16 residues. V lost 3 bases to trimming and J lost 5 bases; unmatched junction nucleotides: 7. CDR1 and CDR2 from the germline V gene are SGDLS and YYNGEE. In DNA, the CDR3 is TGTGCCAGCAGCGCACAACTAGCGGGGGCAAACAATGAGCAGTTCTTC. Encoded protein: CASSAQLAGANNEQFF.

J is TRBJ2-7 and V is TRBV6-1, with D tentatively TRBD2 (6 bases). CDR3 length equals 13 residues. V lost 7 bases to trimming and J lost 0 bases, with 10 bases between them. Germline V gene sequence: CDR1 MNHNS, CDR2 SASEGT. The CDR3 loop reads CASTGTSSYEQYF. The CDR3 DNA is TGTGCCAGCACCGGGACTTCCTCCTACGAGCAGTACTTC.

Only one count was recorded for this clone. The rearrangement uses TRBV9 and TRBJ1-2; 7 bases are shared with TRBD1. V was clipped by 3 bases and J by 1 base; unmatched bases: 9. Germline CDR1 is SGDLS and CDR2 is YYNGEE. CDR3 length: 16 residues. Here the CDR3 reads CASSAIPGQNNYGYTF. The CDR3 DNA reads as TGTGCCAGCAGCGCAATCCCGGGACAGAATAACTATGGCTACACCTTC.

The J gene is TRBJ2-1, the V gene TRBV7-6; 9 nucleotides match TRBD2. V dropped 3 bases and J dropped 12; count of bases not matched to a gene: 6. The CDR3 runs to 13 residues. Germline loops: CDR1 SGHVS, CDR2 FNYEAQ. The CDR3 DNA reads TGTGCCAGCAGCTTGGTAGCGGGAGACTTGCAGTTCTTC. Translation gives CASSLVAGDLQFF.

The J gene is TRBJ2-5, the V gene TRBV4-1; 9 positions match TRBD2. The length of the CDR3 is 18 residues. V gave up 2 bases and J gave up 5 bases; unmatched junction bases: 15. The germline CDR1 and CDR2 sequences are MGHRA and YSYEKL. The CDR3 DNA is TGCGCCAGCAGCCAAAGCGGGGGGCCAAGGACCGGCGAGGAGACCCAGTACTTC. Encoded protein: CASSQSGGPRTGEETQYF.

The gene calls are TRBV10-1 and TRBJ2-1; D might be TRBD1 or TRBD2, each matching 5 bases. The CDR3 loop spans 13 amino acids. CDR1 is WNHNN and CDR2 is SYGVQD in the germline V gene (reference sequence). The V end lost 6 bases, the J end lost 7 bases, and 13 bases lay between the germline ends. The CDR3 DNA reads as TGCGCCAGCAGAAAGTGGGGACGTAATGAGCAGTTCTTC. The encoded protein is CASRKWGRNEQFF.

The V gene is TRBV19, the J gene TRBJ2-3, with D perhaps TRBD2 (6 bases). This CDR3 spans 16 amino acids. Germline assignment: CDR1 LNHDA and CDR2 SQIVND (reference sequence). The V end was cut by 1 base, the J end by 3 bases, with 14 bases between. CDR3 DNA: TGTGCCAGTAGTATAGGGACCGCCCGGGGGACAGATACGCAGTATTTT. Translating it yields CASSIGTARGTDTQYF. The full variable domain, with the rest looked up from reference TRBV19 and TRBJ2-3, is DGGITQSPKYLFRKEGQNVTLSCEQNLNHDAMYWYRQDPGQGLRLIYYSQIVNDFQKGDIAEGYSVSREKKESFPLTVTSAQKNPTAFYLCASSIGTARGTDTQYFGPGTRLTVL.

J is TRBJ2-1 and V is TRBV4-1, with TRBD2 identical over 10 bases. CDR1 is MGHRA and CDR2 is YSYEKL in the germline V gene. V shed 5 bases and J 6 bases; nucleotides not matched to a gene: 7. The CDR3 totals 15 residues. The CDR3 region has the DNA TGCGCCAGCAGCGTACCAGCGGGAGGGCCCAATGAGCAGTTCTTC. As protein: CASSVPAGGPNEQFF.

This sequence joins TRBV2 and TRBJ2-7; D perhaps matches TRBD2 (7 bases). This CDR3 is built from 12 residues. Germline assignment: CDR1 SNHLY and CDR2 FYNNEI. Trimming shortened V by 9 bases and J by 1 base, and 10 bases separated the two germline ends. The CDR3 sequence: CASGGASYEQYF. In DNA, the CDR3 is TGTGCCAGTGGGGGGGCTTCCTACGAGCAGTACTTC.

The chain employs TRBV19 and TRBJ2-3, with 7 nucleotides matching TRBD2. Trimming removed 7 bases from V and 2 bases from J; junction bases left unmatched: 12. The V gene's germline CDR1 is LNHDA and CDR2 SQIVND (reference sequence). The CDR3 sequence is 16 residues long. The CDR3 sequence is CASKPRGGSATDTQYF. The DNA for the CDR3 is TGTGCCAGTAAGCCCCGGGGAGGGTCCGCCACAGATACGCAGTATTTT.

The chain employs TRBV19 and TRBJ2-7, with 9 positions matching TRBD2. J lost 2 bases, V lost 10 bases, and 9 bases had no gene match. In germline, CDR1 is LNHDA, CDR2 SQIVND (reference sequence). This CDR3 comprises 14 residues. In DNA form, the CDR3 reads TGTGCCACCTCCCCGGGACTAGCAGCCTACGAGCAGTACTTC. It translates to CATSPGLAAYEQYF.

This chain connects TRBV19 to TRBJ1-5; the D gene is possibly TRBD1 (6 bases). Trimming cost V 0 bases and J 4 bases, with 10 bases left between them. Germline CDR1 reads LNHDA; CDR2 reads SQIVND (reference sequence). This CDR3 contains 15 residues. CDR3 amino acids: CASSIERTANQPQHF. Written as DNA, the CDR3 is TGTGCCAGTAGTATAGAGAGGACAGCTAATCAGCCCCAGCATTTT.

CDR3 coding DNA: TGTGCCAGCAGTTATGAGGGAAGCAATCAGCCCCAGCATTTT. Translated: CASSYEGSNQPQHF. The chain links TRBV27 to TRBJ1-5; D ambiguous. Trimming left V 4 bases short and J 1 base short, with 8 bases between. Germline V lookup: CDR1 MNHEY, CDR2 SMNVEV (reference sequence). The CDR3 contains 14 residues.

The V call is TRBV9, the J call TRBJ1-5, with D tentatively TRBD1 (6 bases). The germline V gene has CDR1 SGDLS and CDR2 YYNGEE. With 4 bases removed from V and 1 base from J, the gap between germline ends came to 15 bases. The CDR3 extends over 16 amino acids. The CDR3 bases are TGTGCCAGCAGCTCAGGAATCAGGGGAAGCAATCAGCCCCAGCATTTT. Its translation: CASSSGIRGSNQPQHF.

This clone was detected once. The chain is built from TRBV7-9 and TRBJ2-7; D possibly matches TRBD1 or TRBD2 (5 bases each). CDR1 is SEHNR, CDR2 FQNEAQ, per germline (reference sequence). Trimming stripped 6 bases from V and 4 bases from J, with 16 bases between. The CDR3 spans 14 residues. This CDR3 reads CASSPRDHFYEQYF. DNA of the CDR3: TGTGCCAGCAGTCCCCGGGACCACTTTTACGAGCAGTACTTC. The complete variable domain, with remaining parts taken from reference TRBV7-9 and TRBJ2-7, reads DTGVSQNPRHKITKRGQNVTFRCDPISEHNRLYWYRQTLGQGPEFLTYFQNEAQLEKSRLLSDRFSAERPKGSFSTLEIQRTEQGDSAMYLCASSPRDHFYEQYFGPGTRLTVT.

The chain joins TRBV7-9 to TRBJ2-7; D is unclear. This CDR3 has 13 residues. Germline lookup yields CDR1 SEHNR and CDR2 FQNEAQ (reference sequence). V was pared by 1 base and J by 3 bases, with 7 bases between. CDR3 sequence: CASSLVSHYEQYF. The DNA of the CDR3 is TGTGCCAGCAGCTTAGTCAGTCACTACGAGCAGTACTTC.

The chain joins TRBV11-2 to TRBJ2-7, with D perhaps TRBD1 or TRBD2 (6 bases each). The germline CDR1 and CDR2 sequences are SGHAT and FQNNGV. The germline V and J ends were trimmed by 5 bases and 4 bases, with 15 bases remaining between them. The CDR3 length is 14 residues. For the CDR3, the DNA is TGTGCCAGCAGCGGGGAGGCAGGGGTGTACGAGCAGTACTTC. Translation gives CASSGEAGVYEQYF.

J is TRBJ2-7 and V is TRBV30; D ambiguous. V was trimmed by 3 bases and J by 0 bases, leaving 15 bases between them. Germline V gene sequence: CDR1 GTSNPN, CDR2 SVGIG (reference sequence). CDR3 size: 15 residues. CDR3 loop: CAWSARFSSSYEQYF. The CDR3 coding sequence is TGTGCCTGGAGCGCCAGGTTCTCGAGCTCCTACGAGCAGTACTTC.